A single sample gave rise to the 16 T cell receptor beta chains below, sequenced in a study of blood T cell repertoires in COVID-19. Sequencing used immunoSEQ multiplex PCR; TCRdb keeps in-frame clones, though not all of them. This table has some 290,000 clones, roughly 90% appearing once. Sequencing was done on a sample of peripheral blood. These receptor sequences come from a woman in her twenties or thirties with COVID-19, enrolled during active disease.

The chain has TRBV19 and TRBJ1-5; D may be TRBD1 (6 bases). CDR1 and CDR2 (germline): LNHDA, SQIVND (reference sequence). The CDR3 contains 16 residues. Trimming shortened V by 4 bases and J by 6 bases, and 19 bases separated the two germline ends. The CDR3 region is CASSSTGTLLSQPQHF. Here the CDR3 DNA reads TGTGCCAGTAGTAGTACAGGGACCCTTCTGAGTCAGCCCCAGCATTTT.

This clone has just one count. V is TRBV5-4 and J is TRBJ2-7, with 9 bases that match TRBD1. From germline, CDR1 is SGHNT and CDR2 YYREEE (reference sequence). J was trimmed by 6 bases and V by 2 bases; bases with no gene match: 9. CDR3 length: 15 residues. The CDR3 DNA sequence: TGTGCCAGCAGCTTACCGACAGGGGGTTCTGTCGAGCAGTACTTC. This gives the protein CASSLPTGGSVEQYF.

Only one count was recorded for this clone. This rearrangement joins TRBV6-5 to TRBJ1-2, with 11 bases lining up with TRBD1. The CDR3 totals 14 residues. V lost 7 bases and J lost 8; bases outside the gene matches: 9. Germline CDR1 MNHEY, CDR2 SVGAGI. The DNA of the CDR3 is TGTGCCAGCAATTTCGGACAGGGGGCGACCGGCTACACCTTC. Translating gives CASNFGQGATGYTF.

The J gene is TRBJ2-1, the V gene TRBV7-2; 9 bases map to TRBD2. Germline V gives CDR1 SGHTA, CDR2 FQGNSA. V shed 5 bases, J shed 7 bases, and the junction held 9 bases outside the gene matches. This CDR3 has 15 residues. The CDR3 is CASSPGGTSWNEQFF. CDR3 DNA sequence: TGTGCCAGCAGCCCTGGCGGGACTAGCTGGAATGAGCAGTTCTTC. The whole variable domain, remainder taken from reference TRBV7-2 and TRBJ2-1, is GAGVSQSPSNKVTEKGKDVELRCDPISGHTALYWYRQSLGQGLEFLIYFQGNSAPDKSGLPSDRFSAERTGGSVSTLTIQRTQQEDSAVYLCASSPGGTSWNEQFFGPGTRLTVL.

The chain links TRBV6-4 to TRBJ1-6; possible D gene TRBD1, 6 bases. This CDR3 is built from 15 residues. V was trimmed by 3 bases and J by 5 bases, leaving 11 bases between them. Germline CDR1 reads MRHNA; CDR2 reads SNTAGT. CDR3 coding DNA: TGTGCCAGCAGTGAAGGGGGTCAGAATAATTCACCCCTCCACTTT. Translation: CASSEGGQNNSPLHF.

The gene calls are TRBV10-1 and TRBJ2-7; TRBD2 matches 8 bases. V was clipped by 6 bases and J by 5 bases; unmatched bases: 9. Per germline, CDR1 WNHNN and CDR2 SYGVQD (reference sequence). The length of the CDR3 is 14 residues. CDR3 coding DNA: TGCGCCAGCAGCCGGGGACTAGATCTCAACGAGCAGTACTTC. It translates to CASSRGLDLNEQYF.

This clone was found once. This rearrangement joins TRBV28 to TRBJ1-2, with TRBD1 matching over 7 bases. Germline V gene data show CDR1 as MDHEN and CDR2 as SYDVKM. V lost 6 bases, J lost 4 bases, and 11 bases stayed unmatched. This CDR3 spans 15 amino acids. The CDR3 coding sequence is TGTGCCAGCAGGGATACAGGGGCGCATAGCTATGGCTACACCTTC. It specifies CASRDTGAHSYGYTF.

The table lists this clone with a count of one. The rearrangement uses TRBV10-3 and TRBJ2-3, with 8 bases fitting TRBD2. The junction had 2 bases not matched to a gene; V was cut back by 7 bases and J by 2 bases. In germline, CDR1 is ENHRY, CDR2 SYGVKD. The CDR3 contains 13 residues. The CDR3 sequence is CAIKLAVTDTQYF. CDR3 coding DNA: TGTGCCATCAAACTAGCGGTCACAGATACGCAGTATTTT.

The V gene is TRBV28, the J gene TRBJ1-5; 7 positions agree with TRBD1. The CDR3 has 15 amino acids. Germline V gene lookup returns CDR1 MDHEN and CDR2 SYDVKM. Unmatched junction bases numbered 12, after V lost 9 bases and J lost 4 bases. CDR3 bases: TGTGCCAGTCAAAGTTTAATGGGACAGAATCAGCCCCAGCATTTT. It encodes CASQSLMGQNQPQHF.

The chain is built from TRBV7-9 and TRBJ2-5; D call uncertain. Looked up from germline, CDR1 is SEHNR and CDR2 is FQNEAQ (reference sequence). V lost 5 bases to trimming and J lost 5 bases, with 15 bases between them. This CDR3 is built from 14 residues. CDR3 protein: CASSAQLPEETQYF. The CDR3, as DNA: TGTGCCAGCAGCGCACAGCTGCCAGAGGAGACCCAGTACTTC.

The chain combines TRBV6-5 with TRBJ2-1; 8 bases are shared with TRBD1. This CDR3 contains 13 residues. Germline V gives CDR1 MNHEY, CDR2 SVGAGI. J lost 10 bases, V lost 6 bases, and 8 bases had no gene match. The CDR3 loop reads CASSNPRGREQFF. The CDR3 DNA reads TGTGCCAGCAGCAACCCCAGGGGGCGCGAGCAGTTCTTC.

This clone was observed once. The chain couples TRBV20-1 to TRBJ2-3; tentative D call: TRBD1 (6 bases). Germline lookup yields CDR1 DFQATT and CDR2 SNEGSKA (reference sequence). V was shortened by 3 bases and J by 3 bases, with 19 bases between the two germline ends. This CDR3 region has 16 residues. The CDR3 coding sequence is TGCAGTGCTAGTCCAGGGACAACGGGGCTAACAGATACGCAGTATTTT. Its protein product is CSASPGTTGLTDTQYF.

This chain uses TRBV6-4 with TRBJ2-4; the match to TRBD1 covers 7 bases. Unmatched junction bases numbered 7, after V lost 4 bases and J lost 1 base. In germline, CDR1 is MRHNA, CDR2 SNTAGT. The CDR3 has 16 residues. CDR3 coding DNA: TGTGCCAGCAGTGTCCCGGGACAGAGGGCCAAAAACATTCAGTACTTC. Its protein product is CASSVPGQRAKNIQYF.

CDR3: CASSLTSGREYEQYF. The CDR3 DNA reads as TGCGCCAGCAGCCTTACTAGCGGGAGGGAGTACGAGCAGTACTTC. The rearrangement uses TRBV5-1 and TRBJ2-7; 13 positions agree with TRBD2. The CDR3 has 15 residues. Germline CDR1 and CDR2: SGHRS and YFSETQ. The ends lost 4 bases at V and 4 bases at J; junction bases unmatched: 5.

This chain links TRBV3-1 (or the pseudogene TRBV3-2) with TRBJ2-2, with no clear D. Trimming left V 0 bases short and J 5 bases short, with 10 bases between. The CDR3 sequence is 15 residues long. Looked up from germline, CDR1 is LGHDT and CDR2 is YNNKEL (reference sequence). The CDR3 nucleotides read TGTGCCAGCAGCCAAGATTACGGGTCGACCGGGGAGCTGTTTTTT. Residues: CASSQDYGSTGELFF.

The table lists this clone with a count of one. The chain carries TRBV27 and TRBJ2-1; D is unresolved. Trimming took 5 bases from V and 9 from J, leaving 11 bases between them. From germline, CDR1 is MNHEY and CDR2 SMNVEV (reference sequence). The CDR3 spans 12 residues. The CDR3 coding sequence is TGTGCCAGCAGTCTCTCACGGAGTGAGCAGTTCTTC. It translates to CASSLSRSEQFF.